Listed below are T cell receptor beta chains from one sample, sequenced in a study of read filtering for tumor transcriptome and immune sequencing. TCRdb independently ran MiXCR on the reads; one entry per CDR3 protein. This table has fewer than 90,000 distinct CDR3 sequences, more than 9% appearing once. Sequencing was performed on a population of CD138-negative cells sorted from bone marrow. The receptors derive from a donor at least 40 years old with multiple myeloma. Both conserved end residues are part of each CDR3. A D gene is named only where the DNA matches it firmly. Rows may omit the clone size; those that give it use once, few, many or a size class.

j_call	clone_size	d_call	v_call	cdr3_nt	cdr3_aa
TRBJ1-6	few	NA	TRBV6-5	TGTGCCAGCAGCCGCGGAGGGGATTCACCCCTCCACTTT	CASSRGGDSPLHF
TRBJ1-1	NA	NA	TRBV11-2	TGTGCCAGCAGCCCCTGGACGATTGCTGAAGCTTTCTTT	CASSPWTIAEAFF
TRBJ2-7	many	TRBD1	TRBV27	TGTGCCAGCAGTGAAGCCGGGACAGGGATTTACGAGCAGTACTTC	CASSEAGTGIYEQYF
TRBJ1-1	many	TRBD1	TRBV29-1	TGCAGCGTTGCCGCCCTCGGGACAGCGAACACTGAAGCTTTCTTT	CSVAALGTANTEAFF
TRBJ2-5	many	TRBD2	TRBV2	TGTGCCAGCAAAGTAGCGGGGGTCCAAGAGACCCAGTACTTC	CASKVAGVQETQYF
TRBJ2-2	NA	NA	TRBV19	TGTGCCAGCAGTGTTAGTCGCTGGGATGACACCGGGGAGCTGTTTTTT	CASSVSRWDDTGELFF
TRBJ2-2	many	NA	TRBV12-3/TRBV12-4	TGTGCCAGCAGCCACGGCCTTCGAGCGGAGCACACCGGGGAGCTGTTTTTT	CASSHGLRAEHTGELFF
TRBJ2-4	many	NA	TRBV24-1	TGTGCCACCTCGGGACATTCAAACATTCAGTACTTC	CATSGHSNIQYF
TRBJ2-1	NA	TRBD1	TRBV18	TGTGCCAGCTCACCGGGGACAGGGGGCGATGAGCAGTTCTTC	CASSPGTGGDEQFF
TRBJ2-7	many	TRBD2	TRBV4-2	TGTGCCAGCAGCCACCCCGGGACTAGCGGGAGGTACGAGCAGTACTTC	CASSHPGTSGRYEQYF
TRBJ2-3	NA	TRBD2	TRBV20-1	TGCAGTGCTAGAAGGGGACTAGCGGGAGAGGTAGATACGCAGTATTTT	CSARRGLAGEVDTQYF
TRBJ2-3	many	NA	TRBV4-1	TGCGCCAGCAGCCAAGGAGGGACGTGGGCAGATACGCAGTATTTT	CASSQGGTWADTQYF
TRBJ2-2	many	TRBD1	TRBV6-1	TGTGCCACCACGGCACAGGGGATTGTCACCGGGGAGCTGTTTTTT	CATTAQGIVTGELFF
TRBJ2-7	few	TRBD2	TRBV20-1	TGCAGTGCTACCCTCGGCGGGGGACTAGCGGGTGACGAGCAGTACTTC	CSATLGGGLAGDEQYF
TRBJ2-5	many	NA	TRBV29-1	TGCAGCGTTGAACTGCAGGACCAAGAGACCCAGTACTTC	CSVELQDQETQYF
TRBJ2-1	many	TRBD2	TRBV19	TGTGCCAGTAGTCCCTTAGCGGGAGTCGGTGAGCAGTTCTTC	CASSPLAGVGEQFF
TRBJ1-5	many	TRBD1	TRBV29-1	TGCAGCGTTGCGACAGGGGGCGTAGGCAATCAGCCCCAGCATTTT	CSVATGGVGNQPQHF
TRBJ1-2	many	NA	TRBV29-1	TGCAGCGCTAGGACCGATATTAACTATGGCTACACCTTC	CSARTDINYGYTF
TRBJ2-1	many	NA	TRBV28	TGTGCCAGCAGTCCCATCTCATCCTACAATGAGCAGTTCTTC	CASSPISSYNEQFF
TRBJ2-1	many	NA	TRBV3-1	TGTGCCAGCAGCTGGGGGGGCCTAGCGTCTCTGGGGAATGAGCAGTTCTTC	CASSWGGLASLGNEQFF
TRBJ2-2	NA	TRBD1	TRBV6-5	TGTGCCAGCAGTCGCGGACAGGGACGTTACACCGGGGAGCTGTTTTTT	CASSRGQGRYTGELFF
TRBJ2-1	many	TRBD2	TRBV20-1	TGCAGTGCTAGCCGACTAGCGGGAGGGCCCAGCTCCTACAATGAGCAGTTCTTC	CSASRLAGGPSSYNEQFF
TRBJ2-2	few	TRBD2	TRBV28	TGTGCCAGCAGTCCCACCTTCAGTAGCGGGAAGGCCGGGGAGCTGTTTTTT	CASSPTFSSGKAGELFF
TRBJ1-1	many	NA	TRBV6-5	TGTGCCAGCAGTTTCGGGACTGTGAACACTGAAGCTTTCTTT	CASSFGTVNTEAFF
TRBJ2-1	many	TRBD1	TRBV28	TGTGCCAGCAGGGAAACAGGGGGTAGTAGAAGGGATGAGCAGTTCTTC	CASRETGGSRRDEQFF
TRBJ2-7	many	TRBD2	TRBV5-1	TGCGCCAGCAGCTCGACTAGCGGGAATGACGAGCAGTACTTC	CASSSTSGNDEQYF
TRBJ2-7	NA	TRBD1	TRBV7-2	TGTGCCAGCAGCTTGGGACAGGGAAGGTCCTACGAGCAGTACTTC	CASSLGQGRSYEQYF
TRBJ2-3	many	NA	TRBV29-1	TGCAGCGTCCGCAGGGGCCAGACATTAGATACGCAGTATTTT	CSVRRGQTLDTQYF
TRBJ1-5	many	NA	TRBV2	TGTGCCAGCGGGAGGGGGGGTGAGGGCAATCAGCCCCAGCATTTT	CASGRGGEGNQPQHF
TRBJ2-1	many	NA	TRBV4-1	TGCGCCAGCAGCCAAGATTTGACACTAGATGAGCAGTTCTTC	CASSQDLTLDEQFF
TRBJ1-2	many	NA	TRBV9	TGTGCCAGCAGCGTAGAACCCAGGCGGGGGATATATGGCTACACCTTC	CASSVEPRRGIYGYTF
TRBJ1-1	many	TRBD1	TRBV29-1	TGCAGCGCGCACCGACAGGGAGGCACTGAAGCTTTCTTT	CSAHRQGGTEAFF
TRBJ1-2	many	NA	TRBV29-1	TGCAGCGTTGAACAGGCAGGCTACACCTTC	CSVEQAGYTF
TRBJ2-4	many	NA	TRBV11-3	TGTGCCAGCAGCTTTACTGACAGTTCCCTAGCCAAAAACATTCAGTACTTC	CASSFTDSSLAKNIQYF
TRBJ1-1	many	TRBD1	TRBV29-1	TGCAGCGCCGGGGACAGGGTAAGAGGAAGGGGCACTGAAGCTTTCTTT	CSAGDRVRGRGTEAFF
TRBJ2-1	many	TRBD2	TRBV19	TGTGCCAGTAGTAAAACTAGCGGGAGGGCCTACAATGAGCAGTTCTTC	CASSKTSGRAYNEQFF
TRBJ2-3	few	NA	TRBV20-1	TGCAGTGCCCCCCCCGGGACGAGTAGCACAGATACGCAGTATTTT	CSAPPGTSSTDTQYF
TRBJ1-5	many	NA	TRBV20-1	TGCAGTGCCGCCCCCGGTGGTCGCAATCAGCCCCAGCATTTT	CSAAPGGRNQPQHF
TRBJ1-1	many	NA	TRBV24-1	TGTGCCACCAGTGCGGCGGGGGACACTGAAGCTTTCTTT	CATSAAGDTEAFF
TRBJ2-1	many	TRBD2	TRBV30	TGTGCCTGGAGTAAGGGACTAGAGAGGTACAATGAGCAGTTCTTC	CAWSKGLERYNEQFF
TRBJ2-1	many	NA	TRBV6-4	TGTGCCAGCAGTGAAAAAGGGTTAACGGCTTCTAATGAGCAGTTCTTC	CASSEKGLTASNEQFF
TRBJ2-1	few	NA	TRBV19	TGTGCCAGTAGTCCTCGTCCTACCGGGACTGCCTACAATGAGCAGTTCTTC	CASSPRPTGTAYNEQFF
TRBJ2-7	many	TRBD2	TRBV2	TGTGCCAGCAGGACTAGCGGGAGAGACTACGAGCAGTACTTC	CASRTSGRDYEQYF
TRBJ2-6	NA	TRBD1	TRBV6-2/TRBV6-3	TGTGCCAGCAGTTACTTGGGACAGGGGACCGGGGCCAACGTCCTGGCTTTC	CASSYLGQGTGANVLAF
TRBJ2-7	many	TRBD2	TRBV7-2	TGTGCCAGCAGCTCCTCCGGGACTAGCGGGAGCGAGCAGTACTTC	CASSSSGTSGSEQYF
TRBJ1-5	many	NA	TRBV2	TGTGCCAGCAGGTCCAGCCTGAGTTCTCAGCCCCAGCATTTT	CASRSSLSSQPQHF
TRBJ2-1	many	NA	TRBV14	TGTGCCAGCAGCCATGGGTGGGGGACCTACAATGAGCAGTTCTTC	CASSHGWGTYNEQFF
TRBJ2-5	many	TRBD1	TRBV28	TGTGCCAGCAGTTTGGGACAGGGGCCCCAAGAGACCCAGTACTTC	CASSLGQGPQETQYF
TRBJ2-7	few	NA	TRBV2	TGTGCCACCAACCCGGGACACTCGTCCTGCGAGCAGTACTTC	CATNPGHSSCEQYF
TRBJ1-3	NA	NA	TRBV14	TGTGCCAGCAGCCAAGCTAATGGAAACACCATATATTTT	CASSQANGNTIYF
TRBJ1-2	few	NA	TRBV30	TGTGCCTGGAGTGTAAGTCGGGGGAGCGGCTACACCTTC	CAWSVSRGSGYTF
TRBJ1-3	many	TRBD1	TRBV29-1	TGCAGCGTGGCCGGAGCCGGGACAGGGCTCTCTGGAAACACCATATATTTT	CSVAGAGTGLSGNTIYF
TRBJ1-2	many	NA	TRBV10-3	TGTGCCATCGGAACCCGGGACTTAGACTATGGCTACACCTTC	CAIGTRDLDYGYTF
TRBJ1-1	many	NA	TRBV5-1	TGCGCCAGCAGCTCCGTCACAAGGAACACTGAAGCTTTCTTT	CASSSVTRNTEAFF
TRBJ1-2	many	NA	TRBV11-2	TGTGCCAGCAGCATTTCACGGAATATAGCTAACTATGGCTACACCTTC	CASSISRNIANYGYTF
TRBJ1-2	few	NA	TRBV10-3	TGTGCCATCAGTGATTTTACCAGCTCTTATGGCTACACCTTC	CAISDFTSSYGYTF
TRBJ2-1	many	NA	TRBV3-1	TGTGCCAGCAGCCAAGATTGGAGTACGCCGGATGAGCAGTTCTTC	CASSQDWSTPDEQFF